These 13 T cell receptor beta chains originate from one sample sequenced in a study of blood T cell repertoires in COVID-19. The assay was immunoSEQ multiplex PCR, and TCRdb's table has in-frame clones only and misses some. Among 150,000 to 200,000 clones listed, roughly 83% were seen once. The source material was PBMCs or T cells enriched from blood (not recorded which). All receptors come from a woman aged 60 to 75 who had recovered from COVID-19.

V is TRBV19 and J is TRBJ2-2; 8 bases match TRBD2. The V segment lost 6 bases and the J segment 2 bases; nucleotides outside the gene matches: 5. This CDR3 has 15 amino acids. Germline V gene sequence: CDR1 LNHDA, CDR2 SQIVND (reference sequence). CDR3 protein: CASREAGVNTGELFF. The CDR3 DNA reads as TGTGCCAGTAGAGAAGCGGGGGTTAACACCGGGGAGCTGTTTTTT.

The chain has TRBV2 and TRBJ2-5; 7 nucleotides align to TRBD1. The trim removed 6 bases at V and 5 bases at J, leaving 6 bases unmatched. CDR1 is SNHLY and CDR2 is FYNNEI in the germline V gene. The CDR3 length is 13 residues. CDR3 protein: CASSNTGAETQYF. The CDR3 bases are TGTGCCAGCAGCAATACAGGGGCCGAGACCCAGTACTTC.

This chain joins TRBV18 and TRBJ2-5, with unresolved D. Germline CDR1 reads KGHSH; CDR2 reads LQKENI. The CDR3 has 15 amino acids. Trimming took off 2 bases at V and 4 bases at J, with 14 bases between the two ends. The CDR3 DNA reads as TGTGCCAGCTCACCATCCATCGCGGCGAGAGAGACCCAGTACTTC. Encoded protein: CASSPSIAARETQYF.

This CDR3 reads CASSLIPTAATEAFF. The CDR3 DNA sequence: TGTGCCAGCAGCTTAATCCCGACCGCGGCCACTGAAGCTTTCTTT. The chain is built from TRBV7-8 and TRBJ1-1; D is unclear. The CDR3 extends over 15 amino acids. V gave up 2 bases and J gave up 4 bases, with 14 bases separating them. Germline V gene data show CDR1 as SGHVS and CDR2 as FQNEAQ. The entire variable domain, with the rest obtained from reference TRBV7-8 and TRBJ1-1, is as follows: GAGVSQSPRYKVAKRGQDVALRCDPISGHVSLFWYQQALGQGPEFLTYFQNEAQLDKSGLPSDRFFAERPEGSVSTLKIQRTQQEDSAVYLCASSLIPTAATEAFFGQGTRLTVV.

The chain couples TRBV11-2 to TRBJ1-5, with a possible D match to TRBD1 (5 bases). The CDR3 sequence is 14 residues long. Trimming removed 1 base at V and 5 bases at J, with 9 bases between. Germline CDR1 reads SGHAT; CDR2 reads FQNNGV. The DNA for the CDR3 is TGTGCCAGCAGCTTAGGGACAAGGGATCAGCCCCAGCATTTT. This sequence encodes CASSLGTRDQPQHF.

The chain is built from TRBV9 and TRBJ1-3; TRBD1 agrees at 7 bases. Germline V lookup: CDR1 SGDLS, CDR2 YYNGEE. The trim removed 3 bases at V and 4 bases at J, leaving 10 bases unmatched. This CDR3 has 16 residues. CDR3 protein: CASSATTGFAGNTIYF. As DNA, the CDR3 is TGTGCCAGCAGCGCAACGACAGGGTTCGCGGGAAACACCATATATTTT. Together with reference TRBV9 and TRBJ1-3, the CDR3 gives the full variable domain: DSGVTQTPKHLITATGQRVTLRCSPRSGDLSVYWYQQSLDQGLQFLIQYYNGEERAKGNILERFSAQQFPDLHSELNLSSLELGDSALYFCASSATTGFAGNTIYFGEGSWLTVV.

This chain joins TRBV28 and TRBJ2-6; D possibly corresponds to TRBD1 (6 bases). Germline V gene sequence: CDR1 MDHEN, CDR2 SYDVKM. The CDR3 extends over 15 amino acids. V was pared by 4 bases and J by 2 bases, with 9 bases between. The CDR3: CASSSAGAGANVLTF. The CDR3 coding sequence is TGTGCCAGCAGTTCGGCAGGGGCTGGGGCCAACGTCCTGACTTTC. Using reference TRBV28 and TRBJ2-6 for the parts outside the CDR3, the full variable domain is DVKVTQSSRYLVKRTGEKVFLECVQDMDHENMFWYRQDPGLGLRLIYFSYDVKMKEKGDIPEGYSVSREKKERFSLILESASTNQTSMYLCASSSAGAGANVLTFGAGSRLTVL.

J is TRBJ1-2 and V is TRBV29-1; the match to TRBD1 covers 7 bases. With 7 bases clipped from V and 0 bases from J, the junction kept 5 bases outside the gene matches. CDR3 length equals 13 residues. Germline V gene data show CDR1 as SQVTM and CDR2 as ANQGSEA. DNA for the CDR3: TGCAGCGCCGGGGACAGATCTAACTATGGCTACACCTTC. Translating it yields CSAGDRSNYGYTF.

This clone was recorded once. The chain carries TRBV7-3 and TRBJ2-2, with TRBD1 identical over 10 bases. The CDR3 loop spans 16 amino acids. The germline V gene encodes CDR1 SGHTA and CDR2 FQGTGA. Trimming removed 5 bases from V and 4 bases from J; junction bases left unmatched: 7. The CDR3 spells CASSPVGQGSTGELFF. The DNA for the CDR3 is TGTGCCAGCAGCCCCGTGGGACAGGGGAGCACCGGGGAGCTGTTTTTT.

The CDR3 DNA reads as TGTGCCTCCAGTTTCCGGGGGGTCGGCACCGGGGAGCTGTTTTTT. Protein: CASSFRGVGTGELFF. The rearrangement joins TRBV6-5 to TRBJ2-2, with 7 bases identical to TRBD2. The CDR3 sequence is 15 residues long. The V segment lost 11 bases and the J segment 4 bases; nucleotides outside the gene matches: 13. CDR1 and CDR2 (germline): MNHEY, SVGAGI.

The chain uses TRBV18 and TRBJ2-7, with 7 nucleotides matching TRBD2. The CDR3 loop spans 14 amino acids. Trimming at V came to 3 bases and at J to 5 bases, leaving 7 bases not matched to a gene. Germline assignment: CDR1 KGHSH and CDR2 LQKENI. CDR3 in amino acids: CASSPPSGGDEQYF. The CDR3 nucleotides are TGTGCCAGCTCACCCCCCTCGGGAGGAGACGAGCAGTACTTC. Supplemented by reference TRBV18 and TRBJ2-7, the full variable domain reads NAGVMQNPRHLVRRRGQEARLRCSPMKGHSHVYWYRQLPEEGLKFMVYLQKENIIDESGMPKERFSAEFPKEGPSILRIQQVVRGDSAAYFCASSPPSGGDEQYFGPGTRLTVT.

The sample holds a few counts of this clone. The genes are TRBV5-5 and TRBJ1-1; D possibly corresponds to TRBD1 (5 bases). From germline, CDR1 is SGHKS and CDR2 YYEKEE (reference sequence). Trimming shortened V by 5 bases and J by 4 bases, and 15 bases separated the two germline ends. The CDR3 is 14 residues long. The CDR3 sequence is CASSGGGALTEAFF. The CDR3, as DNA: TGTGCCAGCAGTGGGGGAGGGGCTCTCACTGAAGCTTTCTTT.

Of note for this clone: This sample also contains other DNA sequences that code for the same CDR3. V usage is TRBV18 and J usage is TRBJ1-3; 9 bases align to TRBD1. The length of the CDR3 is 17 residues. Germline loops: CDR1 KGHSH, CDR2 LQKENI. V shed 0 bases, J shed 0 bases, and the junction held 3 bases outside the gene matches. This CDR3 is CASSPPGQGISGNTIYF. Written as DNA, the CDR3 is TGTGCCAGCTCACCACCGGGACAGGGCATCTCTGGAAACACCATATATTTT.